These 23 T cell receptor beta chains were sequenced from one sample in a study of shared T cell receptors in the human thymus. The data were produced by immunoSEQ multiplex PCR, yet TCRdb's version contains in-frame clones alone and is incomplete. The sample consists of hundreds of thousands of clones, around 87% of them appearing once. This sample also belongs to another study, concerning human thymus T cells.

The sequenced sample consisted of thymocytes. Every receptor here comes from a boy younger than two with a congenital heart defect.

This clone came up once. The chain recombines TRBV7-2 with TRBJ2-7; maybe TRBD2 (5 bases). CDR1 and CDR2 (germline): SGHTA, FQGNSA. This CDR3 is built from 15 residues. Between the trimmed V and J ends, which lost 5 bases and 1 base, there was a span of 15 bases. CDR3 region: CASSPRWRRSYEQYF. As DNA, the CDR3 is TGTGCCAGCAGCCCACGTTGGAGGCGGTCCTACGAGCAGTACTTC.

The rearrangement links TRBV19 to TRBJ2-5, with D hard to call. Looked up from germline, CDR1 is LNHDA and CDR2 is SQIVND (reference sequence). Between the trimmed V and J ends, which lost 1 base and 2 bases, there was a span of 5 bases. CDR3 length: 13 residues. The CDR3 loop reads CASSIGGQETQYF. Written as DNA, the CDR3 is TGTGCCAGTAGTATAGGAGGTCAAGAGACCCAGTACTTC. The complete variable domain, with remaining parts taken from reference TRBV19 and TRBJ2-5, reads DGGITQSPKYLFRKEGQNVTLSCEQNLNHDAMYWYRQDPGQGLRLIYYSQIVNDFQKGDIAEGYSVSREKKESFPLTVTSAQKNPTAFYLCASSIGGQETQYFGPGTRLLVL.

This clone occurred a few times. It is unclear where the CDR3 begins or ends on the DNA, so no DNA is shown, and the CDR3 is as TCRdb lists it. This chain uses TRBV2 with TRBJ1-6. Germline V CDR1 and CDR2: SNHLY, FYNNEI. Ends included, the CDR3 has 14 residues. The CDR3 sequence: CASSSGSRNSPLHF.

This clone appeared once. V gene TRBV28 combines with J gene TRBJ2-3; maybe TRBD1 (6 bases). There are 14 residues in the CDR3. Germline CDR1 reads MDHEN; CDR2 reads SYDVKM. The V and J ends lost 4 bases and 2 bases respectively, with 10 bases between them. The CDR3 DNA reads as TGTGCCAGCAGTTCAGGACAGCCCACAGATACGCAGTATTTT. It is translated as CASSSGQPTDTQYF.

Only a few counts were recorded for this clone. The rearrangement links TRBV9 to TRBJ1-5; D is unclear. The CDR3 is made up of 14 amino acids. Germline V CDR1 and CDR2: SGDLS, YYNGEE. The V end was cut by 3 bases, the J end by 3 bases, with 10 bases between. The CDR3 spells CASSDGNPNQPQHF. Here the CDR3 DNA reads TGTGCCAGCAGCGACGGGAATCCCAATCAGCCCCAGCATTTT.

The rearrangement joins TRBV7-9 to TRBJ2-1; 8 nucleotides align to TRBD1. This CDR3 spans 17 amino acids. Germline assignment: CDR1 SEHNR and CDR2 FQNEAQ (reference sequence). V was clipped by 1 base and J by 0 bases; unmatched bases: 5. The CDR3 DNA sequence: TGTGCCAGCAGCTTAGGGGGGGACAGGAGCTCCTACAATGAGCAGTTCTTC. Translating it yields CASSLGGDRSSYNEQFF.

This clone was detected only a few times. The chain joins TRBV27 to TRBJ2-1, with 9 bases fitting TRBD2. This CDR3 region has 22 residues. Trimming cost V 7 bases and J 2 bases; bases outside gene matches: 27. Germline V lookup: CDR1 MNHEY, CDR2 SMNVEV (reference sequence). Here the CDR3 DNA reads TGTGCCAGCACCTCCACCCGAGGAGGGCAGTCGATAGCGGGAGCCCCCTACAATGAGCAGTTCTTC. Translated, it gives CASTSTRGGQSIAGAPYNEQFF.

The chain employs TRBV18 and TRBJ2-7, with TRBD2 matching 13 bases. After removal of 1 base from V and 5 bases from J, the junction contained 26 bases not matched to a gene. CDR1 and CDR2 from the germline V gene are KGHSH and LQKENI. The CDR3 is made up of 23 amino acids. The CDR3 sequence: CASSPLDRADLLTSGRALHEQYF. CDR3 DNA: TGTGCCAGCTCACCACTGGACAGGGCCGATCTTCTTACTAGCGGGAGGGCCCTCCACGAGCAGTACTTC. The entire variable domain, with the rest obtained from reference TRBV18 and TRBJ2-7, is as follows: NAGVMQNPRHLVRRRGQEARLRCSPMKGHSHVYWYRQLPEEGLKFMVYLQKENIIDESGMPKERFSAEFPKEGPSILRIQQVVRGDSAAYFCASSPLDRADLLTSGRALHEQYFGPGTRLTVT.

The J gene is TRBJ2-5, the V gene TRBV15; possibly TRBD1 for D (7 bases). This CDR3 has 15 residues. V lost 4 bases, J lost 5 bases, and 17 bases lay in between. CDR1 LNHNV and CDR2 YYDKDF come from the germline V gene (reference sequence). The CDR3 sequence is CATSKNRGLRETQYF. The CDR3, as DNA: TGTGCCACCAGCAAAAACAGGGGACTTAGGGAGACCCAGTACTTC.

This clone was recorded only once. CDR3 bases: TGCAGCGTTCCGGGACTCCAAGAGACCCAGTACTTC. This gives the protein CSVPGLQETQYF. This chain links TRBV29-1 with TRBJ2-5; possible D gene TRBD2, 6 bases. Germline loops: CDR1 SQVTM, CDR2 ANQGSEA. V was cut by 5 bases and J by 1 base, with 8 bases left in between. The CDR3 is 12 amino acids.

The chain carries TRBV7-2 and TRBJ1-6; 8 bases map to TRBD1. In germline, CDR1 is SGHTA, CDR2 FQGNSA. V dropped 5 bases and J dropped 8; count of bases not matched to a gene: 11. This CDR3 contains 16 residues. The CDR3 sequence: CASSLRTGILHSPLHF. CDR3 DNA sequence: TGTGCCAGCAGCCTAAGGACAGGGATACTTCATTCACCCCTCCACTTT. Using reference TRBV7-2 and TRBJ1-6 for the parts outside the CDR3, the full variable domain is GAGVSQSPSNKVTEKGKDVELRCDPISGHTALYWYRQSLGQGLEFLIYFQGNSAPDKSGLPSDRFSAERTGGSVSTLTIQRTQQEDSAVYLCASSLRTGILHSPLHFGNGTRLTVT.

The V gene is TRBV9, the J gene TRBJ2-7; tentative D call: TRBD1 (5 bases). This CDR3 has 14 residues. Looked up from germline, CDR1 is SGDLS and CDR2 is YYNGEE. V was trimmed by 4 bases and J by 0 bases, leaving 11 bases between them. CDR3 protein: CASSPTTASYEQYF. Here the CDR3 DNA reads TGTGCCAGCAGCCCAACGACAGCCTCCTACGAGCAGTACTTC.

As DNA, the CDR3 is TGTGCCAGCAGCCAACGGGTCTCTGGGGCCAACGTCCTGACTTTC. Translating it yields CASSQRVSGANVLTF. The V gene is TRBV14, the J gene TRBJ2-6, with D unclear. Germline V lookup: CDR1 SGHDN, CDR2 FVKESK. The CDR3 runs to 15 residues. Deletions cut 2 bases from V and 0 bases from J, with 5 bases between. Together with reference TRBV14 and TRBJ2-6, the CDR3 gives the full variable domain: EAGVTQFPSHSVIEKGQTVTLRCDPISGHDNLYWYRRVMGKEIKFLLHFVKESKQDESGMPNNRFLAERTGGTYSTLKVQPAELEDSGVYFCASSQRVSGANVLTFGAGSRLTVL.

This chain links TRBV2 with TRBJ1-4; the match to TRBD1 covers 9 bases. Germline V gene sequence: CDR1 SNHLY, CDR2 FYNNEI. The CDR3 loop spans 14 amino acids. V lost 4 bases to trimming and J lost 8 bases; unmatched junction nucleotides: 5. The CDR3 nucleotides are TGTGCCAGCAGTGGTGGACAGGGGACAGAAAAACTGTTTTTT. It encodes CASSGGQGTEKLFF.

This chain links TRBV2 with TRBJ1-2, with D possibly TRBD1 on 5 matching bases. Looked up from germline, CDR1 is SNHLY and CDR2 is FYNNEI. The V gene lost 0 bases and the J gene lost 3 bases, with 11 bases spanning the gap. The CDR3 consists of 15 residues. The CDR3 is CASSEAEGGDYGYTF. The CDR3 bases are TGTGCCAGCAGTGAAGCGGAGGGAGGGGACTATGGCTACACCTTC.

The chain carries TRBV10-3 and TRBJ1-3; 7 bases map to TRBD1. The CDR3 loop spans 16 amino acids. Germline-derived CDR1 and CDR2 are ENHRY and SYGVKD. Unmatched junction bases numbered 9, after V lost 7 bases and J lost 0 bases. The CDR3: CAITNKDRHSGNTIYF. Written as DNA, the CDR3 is TGTGCCATCACCAATAAGGACAGGCACTCTGGAAACACCATATATTTT.

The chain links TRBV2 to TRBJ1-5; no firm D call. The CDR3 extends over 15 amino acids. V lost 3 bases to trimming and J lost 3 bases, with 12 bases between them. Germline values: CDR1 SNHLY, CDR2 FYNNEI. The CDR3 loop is CASSDGEHFNQPQHF. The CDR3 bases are TGTGCCAGCAGTGACGGGGAACATTTCAATCAGCCCCAGCATTTT.

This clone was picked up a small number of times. The CDR3 sequence is CASSPRGSGKLFF. The CDR3 bases are TGTGCCAGCAGCCCTCGGGGTAGTGGAAAACTGTTTTTT. The chain recombines TRBV14 with TRBJ1-4; D call uncertain. The germline V and J ends were trimmed by 4 bases and 10 bases, with 13 bases remaining between them. The germline CDR1 and CDR2 sequences are SGHDN and FVKESK. The CDR3 covers 13 residues.

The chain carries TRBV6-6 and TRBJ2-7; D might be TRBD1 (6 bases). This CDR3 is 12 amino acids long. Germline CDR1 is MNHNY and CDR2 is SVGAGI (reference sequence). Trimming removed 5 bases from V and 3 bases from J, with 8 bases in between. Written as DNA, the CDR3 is TGTGCCAGCAGTCGGGACAACTACGAGCAGTACTTC. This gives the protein CASSRDNYEQYF.

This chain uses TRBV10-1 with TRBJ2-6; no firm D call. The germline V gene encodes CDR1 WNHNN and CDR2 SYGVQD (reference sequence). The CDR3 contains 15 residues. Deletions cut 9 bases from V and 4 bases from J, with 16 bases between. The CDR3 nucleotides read TGCGCCAGTGGGTTTATGGAGAGCGGGGCCAACGTCCTGACTTTC. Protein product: CASGFMESGANVLTF.

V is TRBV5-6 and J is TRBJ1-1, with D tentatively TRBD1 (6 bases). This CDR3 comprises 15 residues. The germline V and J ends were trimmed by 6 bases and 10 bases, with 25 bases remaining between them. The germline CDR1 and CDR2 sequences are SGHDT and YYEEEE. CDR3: CASNSRPGGGFAAFF. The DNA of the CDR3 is TGTGCCAGCAACTCCCGACCGGGGGGCGGATTCGCAGCTTTCTTT.

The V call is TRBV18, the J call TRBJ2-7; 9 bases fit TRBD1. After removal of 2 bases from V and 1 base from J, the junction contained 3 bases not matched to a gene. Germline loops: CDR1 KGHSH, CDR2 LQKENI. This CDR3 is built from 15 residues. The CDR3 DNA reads TGTGCCAGCTCACCAGGACAGGGGCTTTCCTACGAGCAGTACTTC. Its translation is CASSPGQGLSYEQYF.

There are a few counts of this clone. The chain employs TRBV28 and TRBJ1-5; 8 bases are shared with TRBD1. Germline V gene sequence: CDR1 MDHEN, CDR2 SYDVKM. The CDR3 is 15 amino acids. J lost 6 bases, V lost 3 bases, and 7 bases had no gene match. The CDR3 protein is CASSFPPTGAQPQHF. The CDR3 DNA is TGTGCCAGCAGTTTCCCCCCGACAGGGGCTCAGCCCCAGCATTTT.